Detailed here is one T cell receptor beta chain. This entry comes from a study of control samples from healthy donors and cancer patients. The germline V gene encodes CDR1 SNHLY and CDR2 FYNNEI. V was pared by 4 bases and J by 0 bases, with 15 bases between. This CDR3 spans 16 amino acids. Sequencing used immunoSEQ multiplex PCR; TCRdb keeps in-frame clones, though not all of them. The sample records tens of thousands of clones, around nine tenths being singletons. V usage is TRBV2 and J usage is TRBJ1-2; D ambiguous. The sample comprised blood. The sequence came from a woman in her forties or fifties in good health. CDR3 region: CASSGLRAAANYGYTF. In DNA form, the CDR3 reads TGTGCCAGCAGTGGCTTAAGGGCAGCAGCTAACTATGGCTACACCTTC. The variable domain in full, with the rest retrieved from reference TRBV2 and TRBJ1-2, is EPEVTQTPSHQVTQMGQEVILRCVPISNHLYFYWYRQILGQKVEFLVSFYNNEISEKSEIFDDQFSVERPDGSNFTLKIRSTKLEDSAMYFCASSGLRAAANYGYTFGSGTRLTVV.